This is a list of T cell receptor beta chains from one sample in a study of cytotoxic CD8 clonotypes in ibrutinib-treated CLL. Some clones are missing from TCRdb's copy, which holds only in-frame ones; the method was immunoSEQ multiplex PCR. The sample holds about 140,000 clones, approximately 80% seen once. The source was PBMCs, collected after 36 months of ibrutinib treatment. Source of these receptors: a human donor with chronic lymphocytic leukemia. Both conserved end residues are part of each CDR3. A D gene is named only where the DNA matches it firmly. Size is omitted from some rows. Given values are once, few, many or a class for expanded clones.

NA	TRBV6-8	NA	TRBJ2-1	TGTGCCAGCAGTTACCTACCCGACTCCTACAATGAGCAGTTCTTC	CASSYLPDSYNEQFF
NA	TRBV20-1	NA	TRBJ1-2	TGCAGTGCCAGCTATGGCTACACCTTC	CSASYGYTF
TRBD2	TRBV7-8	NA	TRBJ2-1	TGTGCCAGCAGCTTGGGACTGGGACTAGCGGAGAGCTCCTACAATGAGCAGTTCTTC	CASSLGLGLAESSYNEQFF
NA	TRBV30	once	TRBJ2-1	TGTGCCTTGGGGGGCTCCTACAATGAGCAGTTCTTC	CALGGSYNEQFF
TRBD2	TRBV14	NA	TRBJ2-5	TGTGCCAGCAGCCGCCGGACTAGCGGGAGTTGGGGCCAAGAGACCCAGTACTTC	CASSRRTSGSWGQETQYF
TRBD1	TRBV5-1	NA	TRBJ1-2	TGCGCCAGCAGCTCCGGCCCAGGGGGCGACAGCTACACCTTC	CASSSGPGGDSYTF
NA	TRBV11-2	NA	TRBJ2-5	TGTGCCAGCAGCTTAATAACTAAAGAGACCCAGTACTTC	CASSLITKETQYF
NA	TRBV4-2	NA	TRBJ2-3	TGTGCCAGCAGCCAAGATTTAAGGGTAGATACGCAGTATTTT	CASSQDLRVDTQYF
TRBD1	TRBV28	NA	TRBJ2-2	TGTGCCAGCAGACCCTCGGGACAGGGGGCTTTTTGGGAGCTGTTTTTT	CASRPSGQGAFWELFF
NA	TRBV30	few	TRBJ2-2	TGTGCCTGGTGCCCGGCCTACACCGGGGAGCTGTTTTTT	CAWCPAYTGELFF
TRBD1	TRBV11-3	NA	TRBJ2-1	TGTGCCAGCAGCATGGGACAGGTCGGCTACAATGAGCAGTTCTTC	CASSMGQVGYNEQFF
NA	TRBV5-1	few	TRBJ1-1	TGCGCCAGCAGCTTTAAGACCGGTCTAGTGGGGACTGAAGCTTTCTTT	CASSFKTGLVGTEAFF
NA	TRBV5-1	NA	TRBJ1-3	TGCGCCAGCAGCTTGCTAGGGCAGGCCTCTGGAAACACCATATATTTT	CASSLLGQASGNTIYF
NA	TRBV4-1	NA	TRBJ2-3	TGCGCCAGCAGCCAAGATTTGTTCGGGGCTACTAGCACAGATACGCAGTATTTT	CASSQDLFGATSTDTQYF
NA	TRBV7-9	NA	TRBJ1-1	TGTGCCAGCAGCTTTTCCCAGGGGTCGAACACTGAAGCTTTCTTT	CASSFSQGSNTEAFF
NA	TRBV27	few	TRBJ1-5	TGTGCCAGCAGTCCCTCGGGGGGCCCCCTTCGGCCCCAGCATTTT	CASSPSGGPLRPQHF
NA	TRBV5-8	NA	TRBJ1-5	TGTGCCAGCAGCTTCCCCCCATCGGGAAATAGCAATCAGCCCCAGCATTTT	CASSFPPSGNSNQPQHF
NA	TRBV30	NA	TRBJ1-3	TGTGCCTGGAGTGTAGTCCCCAGCTCTGGAAACACCATATATTTT	CAWSVVPSSGNTIYF
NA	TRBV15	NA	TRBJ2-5	TGTGCCACCAGCAGAATCGGATCCCAAGAGACCCAGTACTTC	CATSRIGSQETQYF
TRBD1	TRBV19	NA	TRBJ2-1	TGTGCCAGTAGTGGGGGACAGGGAAGCTACAATGAGCAGTTCTTC	CASSGGQGSYNEQFF
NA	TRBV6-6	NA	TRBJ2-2	TGTGCCAGCACCCAAGACCGGAACACCGGGGAGCTGTTTTTT	CASTQDRNTGELFF
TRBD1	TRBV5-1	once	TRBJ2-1	TGCGCCAGCAGCGTCGGGGACAGACCCTACAATGAGCAGTTCTTC	CASSVGDRPYNEQFF
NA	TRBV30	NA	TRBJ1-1	TGTGCCTGGAGCCCCCTGGGGGCGAACACTGAAGCTTTCTTT	CAWSPLGANTEAFF
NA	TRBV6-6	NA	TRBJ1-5	TGTGCCAGCAGTTATGAGACCGTCCTGGGCAATCAGCCCCAGCATTTT	CASSYETVLGNQPQHF
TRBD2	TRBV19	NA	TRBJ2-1	TGTGCCAGTAGTACCAGGACTAGCGGGAGTGATGAGCAGTTCTTC	CASSTRTSGSDEQFF
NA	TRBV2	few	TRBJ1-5	TGTGCCAGCGCCCCGAGTACAGCGGAGTGGCAGCCCCAGCATTTT	CASAPSTAEWQPQHF
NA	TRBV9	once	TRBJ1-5	TGTGCCAGCAGCGTGTTCGGGGTACAAGGTCAGCCCCAGCATTTT	CASSVFGVQGQPQHF
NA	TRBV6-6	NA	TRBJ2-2	TGTGCCAGCACTTACCTGGGGAAAGGGGCGGGGCTGTTTTTT	CASTYLGKGAGLFF
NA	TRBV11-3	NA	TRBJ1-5	TGTGCCAGCAGCTTAGTACAGCGTAGCGATCAGCCCCAGCATTTT	CASSLVQRSDQPQHF
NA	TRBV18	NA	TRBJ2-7	TGTGCCAGCTCACCACGTCTCGTTAACGAGCAGTACTTC	CASSPRLVNEQYF
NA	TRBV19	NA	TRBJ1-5	TGTGCCAGTAGTATCAGGGTAAATCAGCCCCAGCATTTT	CASSIRVNQPQHF
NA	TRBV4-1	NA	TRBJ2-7	TGTGCCAGCAGCCAAGGCGCCGAGCAGTACTTC	CASSQGAEQYF
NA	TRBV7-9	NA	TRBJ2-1	TGTGCCAGCAGCCGCTGGACTGGGCAACCTTACAATGAGCAGTTCTTC	CASSRWTGQPYNEQFF
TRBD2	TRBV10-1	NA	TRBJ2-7	TGCGCCAACCCTCGGACTAGCGGGAGGGCGAATAACTACGAGCAGTACTTC	CANPRTSGRANNYEQYF
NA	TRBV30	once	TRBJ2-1	TGTGCCTGGAGTGTCTTGGGGTGGGAACCCTACAATGAGCAGTTCTTC	CAWSVLGWEPYNEQFF
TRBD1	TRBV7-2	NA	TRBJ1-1	TGTGCCAGCAGCTCTGGGACAGCAAACACTGAAGCTTTCTTT	CASSSGTANTEAFF
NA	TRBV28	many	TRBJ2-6	TGTGCCAGCAGTTTAGGGCAGGTCTCTGGGGCCAACGTCCTGACTTTC	CASSLGQVSGANVLTF
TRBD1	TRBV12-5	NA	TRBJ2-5	TGTGCTAGTGGTCCCCCGGACAGGGGAGCGGTTGGGACCCAGTACTTC	CASGPPDRGAVGTQYF
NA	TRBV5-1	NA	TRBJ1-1	TGCGCCAGCAGCTTGGAGTGGGGTCTGAACACTGAAGCTTTCTTT	CASSLEWGLNTEAFF
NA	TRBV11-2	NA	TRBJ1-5	TGTGCCAGCAGCTTATCCCCATTTAGCAATCAGCCCCAGCATTTT	CASSLSPFSNQPQHF
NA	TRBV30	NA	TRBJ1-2	TGTGCCTGGAGTGTGGGCTTTAACTATGGCTACACCTTC	CAWSVGFNYGYTF
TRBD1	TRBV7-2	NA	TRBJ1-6	TGTGCCAGCAGCTGGACAGGGGAGAATTCACCCCTCCACTTT	CASSWTGENSPLHF
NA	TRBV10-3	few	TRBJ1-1	TGTGCCATCAAGTTAGCACTGAACACTGAAGCTTTCTTT	CAIKLALNTEAFF
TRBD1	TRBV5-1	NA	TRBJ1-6	TGCGCCAGCAGCTTTAGGACAGGGGCAGCACCCCTCCACTTT	CASSFRTGAAPLHF
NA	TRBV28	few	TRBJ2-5	TGTGCCAGCAGTTTACGGGAGACCCAGTACTTC	CASSLRETQYF
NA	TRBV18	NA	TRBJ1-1	TGTGCCAGCTCACCTCTAATCCTTCGGGGGGACACTGAAGCTTTCTTT	CASSPLILRGDTEAFF
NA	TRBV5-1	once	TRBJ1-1	TGCGCCAGCAGCTGGGAACGTGACATGGGAGCTTTCTTT	CASSWERDMGAFF
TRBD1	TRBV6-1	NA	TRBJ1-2	TGTGCCAGCAGTTCTACAGGGGGCCTGTATGGCTACACCTTC	CASSSTGGLYGYTF
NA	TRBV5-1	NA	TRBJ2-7	TGCGCCAGCAGCTTGCCCAGCTCCTACGAGCAGTACTTC	CASSLPSSYEQYF
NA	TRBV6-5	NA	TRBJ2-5	TGTGCCAGCTGCTCGGGGGGCAAGGAGACCCAGTACTTC	CASCSGGKETQYF
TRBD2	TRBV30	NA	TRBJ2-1	TGTGCCTGGAGTGTTATAGGGACTAGCGGATACAATGAGCAGTTCTTC	CAWSVIGTSGYNEQFF
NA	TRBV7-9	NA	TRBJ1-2	TGTGCCAGCAGCTCGCCCAAACGTTCGGGCTACACCTTC	CASSSPKRSGYTF
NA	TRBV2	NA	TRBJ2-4	TGTGCCAGCAGTGAAAGGTGGGGGCGAAACATTCAGTACTTC	CASSERWGRNIQYF